Shown below are 5 T cell receptor beta chains from a single sample sequenced in a study of T cell responses to AZD1222 COVID-19 vaccine. TCRdb keeps only in-frame clones here, not all; method: immunoSEQ multiplex PCR. The sample includes under 200,000 clones, 90% seen only once; the top ten take about 1.4%. Sequencing used peripheral blood, obtained on day 0 of AZD1222 vaccination. These TCRs come from an adult in good health.

The rearrangement joins TRBV7-2 to TRBJ2-4, with D tentatively TRBD1 (6 bases). There are 15 residues in the CDR3. V lost 0 bases and J lost 4, with 10 bases in between. Germline CDR1 SGHTA, CDR2 FQGNSA. This CDR3 reads CASSLAWGQKNIQYF. Here the CDR3 DNA reads TGTGCCAGCAGCTTAGCGTGGGGACAAAAAAACATTCAGTACTTC.

This chain connects TRBV6-5 to TRBJ2-3; D is perhaps TRBD1 or TRBD2 (6 bases each). The germline V gene has CDR1 MNHEY and CDR2 SVGAGI. With 1 base removed from V and 2 bases from J, the gap between germline ends came to 10 bases. The CDR3 is made up of 15 amino acids. Written as DNA, the CDR3 is TGTGCCAGCAGTTACTTGTCGGGGGCCACAGATACGCAGTATTTT. Translating gives CASSYLSGATDTQYF.

The rearrangement links TRBV19 to TRBJ1-6, with 10 nucleotides matching TRBD1. With 6 bases clipped from V and 5 bases from J, the junction kept 7 bases outside the gene matches. The CDR3 is made up of 16 amino acids. Germline CDR1 LNHDA, CDR2 SQIVND (reference sequence). For the CDR3, the DNA is TGTGCCAGTAGCTCGGGACAGGGGATCAATAATTCACCCCTCCACTTT. Protein sequence: CASSSGQGINNSPLHF. Filled out from reference TRBV19 and TRBJ1-6, the complete variable domain reads DGGITQSPKYLFRKEGQNVTLSCEQNLNHDAMYWYRQDPGQGLRLIYYSQIVNDFQKGDIAEGYSVSREKKESFPLTVTSAQKNPTAFYLCASSSGQGINNSPLHFGNGTRLTVT.

This chain joins TRBV7-3 and TRBJ2-3; D gene ambiguous. Per germline, CDR1 SGHTA and CDR2 FQGTGA. Trimming took off 6 bases at V and 3 bases at J, with 25 bases between the two ends. The CDR3 runs to 18 residues. This CDR3 reads CASSHPLTTRWRTDTQYF. The CDR3 DNA reads TGTGCCAGCAGTCATCCCCTTACAACCCGGTGGCGGACAGATACGCAGTATTTT.

This clone is a singleton in its sample. The CDR3 loop is CASSFAGIDTQYF. CDR3 DNA: TGTGCCAGCAGCTTTGCCGGGATCGATACGCAGTATTTT. The J gene is TRBJ2-3, the V gene TRBV7-3; TRBD2 might be the D (5 bases). CDR1 is SGHTA and CDR2 is FQGTGA in the germline V gene. V shed 3 bases and J shed 6 bases, with 10 bases lying between them. CDR3 size: 13 residues.